The following is a TCR beta chain sequence with its context. Its antigen is still unknown. This record comes from a study of T-cell reconstitution after alpha-beta-depleted transplantation in children. Using unique molecular identifiers, the investigators prepared the TCRbeta library. MiXCR, applied by TCRdb to the PCR reads, yields one record per CDR3 protein. The profile shows a few hundred thousand distinct CDR3 sequences, around 46% of them singletons. Broader study findings: Among T cells one year after transplant, newly produced cells accounted for most counts and diversity.

The CDR3 is made up of 15 amino acids. V was pared by 6 bases and J by 4 bases, with 22 bases between. CDR1 DFQATT and CDR2 SNEGSKA come from the germline V gene (reference sequence). The chain employs TRBV20-1 and TRBJ2-7; tentatively, D is TRBD1 or TRBD2 (5 bases each). The source was PBMCs, collected before TCRalphabeta/CD19-depleted stem cell transplant. The clonotype was recovered from a girl aged 2-10 years with aplastic anemia, due to receive a stem cell transplant. Written as DNA, the CDR3 is TGCAGTGCCATAACGTTGGGGCTAGCTCAGTACGAGCAGTACTTC. This gives the protein CSAITLGLAQYEQYF.